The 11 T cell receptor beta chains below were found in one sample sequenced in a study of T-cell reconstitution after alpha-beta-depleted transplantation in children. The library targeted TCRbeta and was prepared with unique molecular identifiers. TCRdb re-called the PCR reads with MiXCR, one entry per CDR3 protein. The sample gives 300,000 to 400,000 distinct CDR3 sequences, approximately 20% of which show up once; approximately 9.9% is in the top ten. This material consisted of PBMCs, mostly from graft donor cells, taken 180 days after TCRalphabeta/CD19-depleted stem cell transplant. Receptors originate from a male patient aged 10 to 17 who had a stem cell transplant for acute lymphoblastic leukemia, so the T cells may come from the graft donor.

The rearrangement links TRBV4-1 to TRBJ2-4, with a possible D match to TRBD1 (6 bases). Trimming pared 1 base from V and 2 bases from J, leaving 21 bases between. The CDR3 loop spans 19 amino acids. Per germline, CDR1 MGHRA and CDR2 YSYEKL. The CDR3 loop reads CASSQGTDQVAKTKNIQYF. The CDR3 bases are TGCGCCAGCAGCCAAGGGACAGATCAAGTAGCCAAGACCAAAAACATTCAGTACTTC.

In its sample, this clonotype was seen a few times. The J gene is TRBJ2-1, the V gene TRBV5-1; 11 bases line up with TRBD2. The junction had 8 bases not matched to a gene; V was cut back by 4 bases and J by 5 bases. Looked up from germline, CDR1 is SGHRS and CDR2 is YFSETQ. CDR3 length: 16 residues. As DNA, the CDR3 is TGCGCCAGCAGCCCCCCGACTAGCGGGGTAAACAATGAGCAGTTCTTC. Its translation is CASSPPTSGVNNEQFF.

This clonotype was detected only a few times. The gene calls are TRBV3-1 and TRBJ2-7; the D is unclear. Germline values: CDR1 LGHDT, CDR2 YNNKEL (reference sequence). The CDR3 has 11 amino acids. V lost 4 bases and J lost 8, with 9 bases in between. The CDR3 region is CASSLLQQQYF. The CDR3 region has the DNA TGTGCCAGCAGCCTACTCCAACAGCAGTACTTC.

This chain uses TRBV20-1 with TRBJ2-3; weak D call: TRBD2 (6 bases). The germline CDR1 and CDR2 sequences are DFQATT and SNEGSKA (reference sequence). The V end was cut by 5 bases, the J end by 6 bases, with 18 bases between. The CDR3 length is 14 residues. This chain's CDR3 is CSAPRDLSVDTQYF. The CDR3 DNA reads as TGCAGTGCTCCTCGGGACTTGAGTGTCGATACGCAGTATTTT.

The CDR3 loop is CASSQGRWNTIYF. Written as DNA, the CDR3 is TGTGCCAGCAGTCAAGGGAGGTGGAACACCATATATTTT. The chain employs TRBV6-6 and TRBJ1-3; D uncertain. The germline V gene encodes CDR1 MNHNY and CDR2 SVGAGI (reference sequence). This CDR3 is 13 amino acids long. Between the trimmed V and J ends, which lost 5 bases and 7 bases, there was a span of 12 bases.

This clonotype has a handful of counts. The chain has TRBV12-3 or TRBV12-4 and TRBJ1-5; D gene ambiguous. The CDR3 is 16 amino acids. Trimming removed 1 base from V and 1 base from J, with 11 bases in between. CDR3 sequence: CASSLGRVASNQPQHF. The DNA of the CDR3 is TGTGCCAGCAGTTTAGGACGGGTAGCGAGCAATCAGCCCCAGCATTTT.

The CDR3 reads CASSIVRTWGPDTQYF. The CDR3 DNA reads as TGTGCCAGTAGTATTGTACGCACCTGGGGGCCAGATACGCAGTATTTT. The chain carries TRBV19 and TRBJ2-3; a weak D match, TRBD1 (6 bases). Trimming took off 3 bases at V and 4 bases at J, with 17 bases between the two ends. This CDR3 region has 16 residues. Germline V gene lookup returns CDR1 LNHDA and CDR2 SQIVND (reference sequence).

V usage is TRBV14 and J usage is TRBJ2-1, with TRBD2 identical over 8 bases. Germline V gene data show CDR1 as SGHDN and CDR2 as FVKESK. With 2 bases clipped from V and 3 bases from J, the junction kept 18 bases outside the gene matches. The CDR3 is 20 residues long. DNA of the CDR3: TGTGCCAGCAGCCAAATATCCCGGACTAGCCGGAGGAGGGTCTACAATGAGCAGTTCTTC. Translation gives CASSQISRTSRRRVYNEQFF.

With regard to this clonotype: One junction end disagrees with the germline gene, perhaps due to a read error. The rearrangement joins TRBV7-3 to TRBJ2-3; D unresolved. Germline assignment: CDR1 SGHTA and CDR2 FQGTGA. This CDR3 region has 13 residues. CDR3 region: CASSLTGRDTQYF. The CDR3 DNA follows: TGTGCCAGCAGCCTAACTGGGCGGGATACGCAGTATTTT.

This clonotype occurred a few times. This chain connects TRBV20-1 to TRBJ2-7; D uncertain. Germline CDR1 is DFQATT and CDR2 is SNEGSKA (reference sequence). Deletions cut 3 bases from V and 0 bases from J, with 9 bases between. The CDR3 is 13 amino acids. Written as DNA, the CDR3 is TGCAGTGCTAGCGCCAGAGCCTCCTACGAGCAGTACTTC. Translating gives CSASARASYEQYF.

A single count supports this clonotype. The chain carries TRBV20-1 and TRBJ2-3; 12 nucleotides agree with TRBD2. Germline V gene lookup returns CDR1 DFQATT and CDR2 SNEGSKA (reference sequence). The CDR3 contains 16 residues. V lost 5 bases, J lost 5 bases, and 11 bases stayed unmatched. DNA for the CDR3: TGCAGTGCTCTCGCGGGACTAGCGGGTCTGGGAGATACGCAGTATTTT. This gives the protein CSALAGLAGLGDTQYF.